This T cell receptor (beta chain) was sequenced in a study of molecular identifiers for immune sequencing clone quantification (dated by TCRdb to between 2017 and 2018). Background on the whole study: For a replicate experiment, RNA from roughly 21,000 or 96,000 naive CD8 T cells was divided into five aliquots, and four of the five aliquots were sequenced. This methods study benchmarked molecular-identifier clustering-based TCR repertoire sequencing (MIDCIRS) and TCR RNA copy counting, using CD8 T cells to do so. Broad study findings and their caveats: Spiked-in Jurkat TCR RNA equivalent to a single cell was reported to be detectable even among approximately 1.1 million naive CD8 T cells. Naive libraries contained spiked-in Jurkat TCR RNA (more than nine copies' worth), which is not part of the donor repertoire. About three recovered TCR RNA copies per cell were obtained by modeling, versus around 10 by digital PCR, implying a capture efficiency of 25% to 30%. The sizes of highly expanded clones could end up underestimated when identical TCR molecules share a barcode. In CMV-specific effector cells, clones with more than 20 RNA copies accounted for over 97% of molecules, whereas in naive cells such clones accounted for under 1%. When barcode sub-clustering was not used, chimeric consensus sequences inflated TCR diversity, with chimeras reaching as high as 47%.

Libraries of naive CD8 T cells were built from approximately 20,000 to 1,000,000 sorted cells, with 10%, 30% or 50% of the purified RNA used. Naive CD8 T cells were FACS-sorted as CD8+CD4-CCR7+CD45RA+ on a BD FACSAria II into RLT Plus buffer. Around 10 TCR copies' worth of Jurkat RNA were spiked into roughly 17,000-1,100,000 naive CD8 T cell samples to test detection sensitivity. Enrichment of CD8 T cells was done with RosetteSep CD8+ T Cell Enrichment Cocktail plus Ficoll-Paque, and ACK red cell lysis came afterward. Trimmed from V: 4 bases; trimmed from J: 6 bases; junction bases lacking a gene match: 8. From cysteine to phenylalanine, the CDR3 is 14 amino acids long. Only the CDR3 DNA is retained, 42 bases long and in frame from the first base. CDR1 MNHEY and CDR2 SMNVEV were looked up in the germline V gene (reference sequence). The library was prepared using PCR. The instrument given in TCRdb is NextSeq 500. Bulk TCR libraries were prepared as previously described, using TCR primers listed in Table S5. Purification of total RNA was performed with the Qiagen AllPrep DNA/RNA kit. Before analysis, reads from multiple sequencing runs of one library were combined. In the paper's pipeline: Reads were retained only if the reads had an exact TCR constant sequence, and the retained reads were trimmed to 150 nt and grouped according to their 12-nt molecular barcodes. Reads in each barcode group were sub-clustered using a 15% Levenshtein threshold, and a quality-weighted consensus sequence was built for each RNA molecule. Non-functional sequences were excluded, and lower-count sequences lying one edit away from another sequence were also excluded. Based on fitting two negative binomial distributions, any barcode sub-cluster with under 20% of the maximum read count was discarded. TCRdb reprocessed the public reads (quality trimming at Q25 with fastp, clone calling with MiXCR) and kept in-frame beta chains. All rows with the same CDR3 protein become a single entry with the most common DNA and genes. These V and J calls originate from TCRdb's pipeline instead of the authors' own analysis. The sample yields about 320,000 distinct CDR3 sequences; roughly a quarter were counted once. Together, the top ten hold around 0.74% of the sample.

About this clonotype itself: The specificity of this receptor is unknown. The record has no base qualities; no much larger clone is one base away.

The clonotype originates from a human donor in good health. Some libraries in this study had Jurkat cell RNA spiked in. The material sequenced was naive CD8+ T cells from blood, with Jurkat cell RNA spiked in. Per the publication, the cell subset or site label means: FACS-sorted CD8+CD4-CCR7+CD45RA+ naive T cells. The rearrangement joined TRBV27 to TRBJ2-7; the junction holds 8 bases that match TRBD1. The CDR3 protein: CASSSTLTGVEQYF. The nucleotides read TGTGCCAGCAGTTCGACCCTGACAGGGGTCGAGCAGTACTTC.